The 15 T cell receptor beta chains reported below all come from one sample, sequenced in a study of T cells in Graves' hyperthyroidism and ophthalmopathy. Amplified TCR beta CDR3 regions came from RNA transcripts. The HTBI set primed first-round TCR CDR3 RT-PCR. A single record per CDR3 protein comes from TCRdb applying MiXCR to the multiplex PCR reads. This sample has about 520,000 distinct CDR3 sequences, with approximately 25% found just once. Sequencing input: blood. The origin of the receptors is a woman aged 25-40 years with Graves' ophthalmopathy.

This clonotype was observed at least ten times. V is TRBV10-1 and J is TRBJ1-5; possible D gene TRBD1, 5 bases. CDR3 length: 12 amino acids. V was clipped by 2 bases and J by 6 bases, with 5 bases between them. Per the germline V gene, CDR1 is WNHNN and CDR2 is SYGVQD (reference sequence). Here the CDR3 DNA reads TGCGCCAGCAGTGAGGGGACTCAGCCCCAGCATTTT. Protein sequence: CASSEGTQPQHF.

Note on this clonotype: This sequence may be a read error, since a much larger clone differs from it by one base. The rearrangement joins TRBV20-1 to TRBJ2-3; 8 positions agree with TRBD2. Germline values: CDR1 DFQATT, CDR2 SNEGSKA (reference sequence). Unmatched junction bases numbered 6, after V lost 2 bases and J lost 2 bases. CDR3 length equals 15 residues. The CDR3 region has the DNA TGCAGTGCTAGATATCCTAGCGGGCACACAGATACGCAGTATTTT. Amino acid sequence: CSARYPSGHTDTQYF.

V and J are TRBV5-1 and TRBJ1-1; 8 positions match TRBD1. The germline CDR1 and CDR2 sequences are SGHRS and YFSETQ. The length of the CDR3 is 14 residues. After removal of 6 bases from V and 5 bases from J, the junction contained 9 bases not matched to a gene. The CDR3 sequence: CASTRTGTDTEAFF. Here the CDR3 DNA reads TGCGCCAGCACACGGACAGGGACGGATACTGAAGCTTTCTTT.

This clonotype was seen ten or more times. This rearrangement joins TRBV7-9 to TRBJ2-5; the D gene is possibly TRBD2 (6 bases). The germline V gene encodes CDR1 SEHNR and CDR2 FQNEAQ (reference sequence). The CDR3 loop spans 16 amino acids. Trimming took 5 bases from V and 1 from J, leaving 17 bases between them. The CDR3 region is CASSRGSAPPQETQYF. The DNA for the CDR3 is TGTGCCAGCAGCCGGGGGTCCGCGCCGCCCCAAGAGACCCAGTACTTC.

As to this clonotype: This CDR3 is missing its conserved last phenylalanine or tryptophan, likely due to a read error. The chain links TRBV6-1 to TRBJ1-5; D is perhaps TRBD1 (6 bases). Germline CDR1 reads MNHNS; CDR2 reads SASEGT. CDR3 length equals 15 residues. Trimming removed 6 bases from V and 3 bases from J, with 15 bases in between. The CDR3 DNA reads as TGTGCCAGCAGCAAAGAGGGGGATTACAATCAGCCCCAGCATTTG. It is translated as CASSKEGDYNQPQHL.

A few counts support this clonotype. The chain couples TRBV20-1 to TRBJ1-2; D is possibly TRBD1 (6 bases). This CDR3 is 14 amino acids long. V dropped 6 bases and J dropped 3 bases, with 17 bases sitting between them. From germline, CDR1 is DFQATT and CDR2 SNEGSKA (reference sequence). The CDR3 DNA follows: TGCAGTGCCTCCTCTGAGGGGGACTACTATGGCTACACCTTC. This codes for CSASSEGDYYGYTF.

In this sample, this clonotype turned up many times. This sequence joins TRBV19 and TRBJ1-1; D might be TRBD1 (6 bases). CDR1 is LNHDA and CDR2 is SQIVND in the germline V gene (reference sequence). The CDR3 totals 15 residues. The ends were cut back, 8 bases at V and 0 bases at J, with 16 bases in the middle. The chain's CDR3 is CASGGSGALNTEAFF. Here the CDR3 DNA reads TGTGCCAGTGGTGGCTCAGGGGCCTTGAACACTGAAGCTTTCTTT. Together with reference TRBV19 and TRBJ1-1, the CDR3 gives the full variable domain: DGGITQSPKYLFRKEGQNVTLSCEQNLNHDAMYWYRQDPGQGLRLIYYSQIVNDFQKGDIAEGYSVSREKKESFPLTVTSAQKNPTAFYLCASGGSGALNTEAFFGQGTRLTVV.

The table lists this clonotype with many counts. This chain connects TRBV27 to TRBJ2-7; a weak D match, TRBD2 (5 bases). V was trimmed by 2 bases and J by 5 bases, leaving 16 bases between them. The CDR3 is 15 amino acids. Germline lookup yields CDR1 MNHEY and CDR2 SMNVEV (reference sequence). CDR3 region: CASSLVFASTHEQYF. The DNA of the CDR3 is TGTGCCAGCAGTTTAGTATTTGCTAGCACACACGAGCAGTACTTC.

The rearrangement joins TRBV6-1 to TRBJ1-5; D perhaps matches TRBD1 (6 bases). The V gene's germline CDR1 is MNHNS and CDR2 SASEGT. The CDR3 extends over 13 amino acids. The V end lost 5 bases, the J end lost 6 bases, and 11 bases lay between the germline ends. CDR3 nucleotides: TGTGCCAGCAGTCTTGACAGGTCTCAGCCCCAGCATTTT. Residues: CASSLDRSQPQHF.

This rearrangement joins TRBV2 to TRBJ2-4; D remains unclear. Germline-derived CDR1 and CDR2 are SNHLY and FYNNEI. Deletions cut 3 bases from V and 1 base from J, with 19 bases between. The CDR3 sequence is 18 residues long. The CDR3 sequence is CASSEFSTHQGAKNIQYF. In DNA form, the CDR3 reads TGTGCCAGCAGTGAGTTTTCCACCCATCAAGGGGCCAAAAACATTCAGTACTTC.

The chain recombines TRBV18 with TRBJ2-5, with D possibly being TRBD1 or TRBD2 (5 bases each). Deletions cut 3 bases from V and 5 bases from J, with 19 bases between. The germline V gene encodes CDR1 KGHSH and CDR2 LQKENI. There are 16 residues in the CDR3. DNA of the CDR3: TGTGCCAGCTCACCCTTGGGACCAATGTTTCGGGAGACCCAGTACTTC. Residues: CASSPLGPMFRETQYF.

The chain couples TRBV30 to TRBJ1-2, with D hard to call. The germline gives CDR1 GTSNPN, CDR2 SVGIG (reference sequence). V was trimmed by 4 bases and J by 4 bases, leaving 10 bases between them. The CDR3 is 12 residues long. The CDR3 reads CAWTAVSYGYTF. CDR3 sequence (DNA): TGTGCCTGGACCGCAGTTTCCTATGGCTACACCTTC.

This clonotype was seen at least ten times. V gene TRBV9 combines with J gene TRBJ1-2, with D unclear. The V end was cut by 0 bases, the J end by 4 bases, with 13 bases between. CDR1 is SGDLS and CDR2 is YYNGEE in the germline V gene. The CDR3 runs 15 residues. CDR3 sequence: CASSVVGGNPYGYTF. The CDR3, as DNA: TGTGCCAGCAGCGTAGTGGGAGGGAACCCCTATGGCTACACCTTC.

The V and J genes are TRBV29-1 and TRBJ1-1; TRBD1 matches 8 bases. Germline V gene sequence: CDR1 SQVTM, CDR2 ANQGSEA. The CDR3 has 14 amino acids. V was clipped by 6 bases and J by 1 base; unmatched bases: 7. CDR3 residues: CSVLGQGRNTEAFF. The CDR3 DNA reads TGCAGCGTACTCGGACAGGGAAGGAACACTGAAGCTTTCTTT. Complete variable domain (other parts from reference TRBV29-1 and TRBJ1-1): SAVISQKPSRDICQRGTSLTIQCQVDSQVTMMFWYRQQPGQSLTLIATANQGSEATYESGFVIDKFPISRPNLTFSTLTVSNMSPEDSSIYLCSVLGQGRNTEAFFGQGTRLTVV.

This clonotype was observed a handful of times. This chain uses TRBV6-1 with TRBJ1-1; perhaps TRBD1 as D (5 bases). From germline, CDR1 is MNHNS and CDR2 SASEGT. Trimming pared 8 bases from V and 10 bases from J, leaving 14 bases between. The CDR3 sequence is 11 residues long. The CDR3, as DNA: TGTGCCAGCCTTTATGGGGCCCGAGCTTTCTTT. Protein: CASLYGARAFF.